This TCR beta chain originates from a study of T cells in Graves' hyperthyroidism and ophthalmopathy. Study-wide findings and caveats: The model's output predicted ophthalmopathy at a median of 6.5 months prior to onset.

Each person with ophthalmopathy scored at least 3 on the Clinical Activity Score, reached NOSPECS grade 4 or higher, and had been ill under 3 months. Diagnosis relied on clinical symptoms, serum thyroxine and TRAb, thyroid ultrasound and orbital computed tomography. Amplified TCR beta CDR3 regions came from RNA transcripts. TCR CDR3 underwent first-round RT-PCR with the HTBI primer set. From the multiplex PCR reads, TCRdb called clonotypes with MiXCR, one entry per CDR3 protein. Of around 610,000 distinct CDR3 sequences in the sample, roughly 15% were seen once. This clonotype was picked up many times. The antigen is unknown. The CDR3 totals 13 residues. Germline trimming cut 8 bases from V and 5 bases from J; bases unmatched to any gene: 7. CDR1 and CDR2 from the germline V gene are SGHDT and YYEEEE.

The clonotype was recovered from a woman between 40 and 55 years old with Graves' ophthalmopathy. This chain connects TRBV5-6 to TRBJ2-5; 9 bases map to TRBD2. The sequenced sample consisted of blood. The CDR3 loop reads CASRVAGVETQYF. The CDR3 DNA is TGTGCCAGTCGGGTAGCGGGAGTCGAGACCCAGTACTTC.